Sequencing of this T cell receptor beta chain was carried out in a study of glioma-infiltrating T cells. TCR alpha and beta CDR3 regions were amplified from RNA using iRepertoire nested multiplex PCR. MiXCR, applied by TCRdb to the multiplex PCR reads, yields one record per CDR3 protein. The sample includes around 97,000 distinct CDR3 sequences, around 29% of them seen just once. Germline lookup yields CDR1 DFQATT and CDR2 SNEGSKA (reference sequence). The length of the CDR3 is 15 residues. A remark on this clonotype: One base away lies a much larger clone, so this may be a sequencing read error.

This clonotype was sampled from a human donor with low-grade glioma or glioblastoma, undergoing nonglioma brain surgery, or in good health (not recorded which). Sample: glioma tissue, nonneoplastic brain tissue, or PBMCs (not recorded which). The chain uses TRBV20-1 and TRBJ1-5, with a possible D match to TRBD1 (6 bases). As DNA, the CDR3 is TGCAGTGCTAGAGAGTCAGGGGTAGGCAATCAGCCCAAGCATTTT. Its translation: CSARESGVGNQPKHF.